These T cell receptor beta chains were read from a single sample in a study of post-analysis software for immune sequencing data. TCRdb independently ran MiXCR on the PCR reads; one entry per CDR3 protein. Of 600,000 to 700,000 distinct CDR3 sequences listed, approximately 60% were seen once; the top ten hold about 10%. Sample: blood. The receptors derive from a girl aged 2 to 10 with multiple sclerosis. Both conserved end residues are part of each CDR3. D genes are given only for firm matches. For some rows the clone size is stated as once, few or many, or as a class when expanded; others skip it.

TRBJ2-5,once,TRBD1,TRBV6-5,CASSYLGQGAPQETQYF,TGTGCCAGCAGTTACCTGGGACAGGGGGCGCCCCAAGAGACCCAGTACTTC
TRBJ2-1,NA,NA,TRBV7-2,CASSLAIRGWLYNEQFF,TGTGCCAGCAGCTTAGCGATTCGGGGGTGGCTCTACAATGAGCAGTTCTTC
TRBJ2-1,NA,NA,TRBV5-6,CASSGRTSEYNEQFF,TGTGCCAGCAGCGGACGGACCTCCGAGTACAATGAGCAGTTCTTC
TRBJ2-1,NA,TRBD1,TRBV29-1,CSVEGGQGREQFF,TGCAGCGTTGAAGGGGGACAGGGAAGGGAGCAGTTCTTC
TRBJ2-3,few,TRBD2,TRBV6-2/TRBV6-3,CASSHPAGVTDTQYF,TGTGCCAGCAGTCACCCAGCGGGAGTAACAGATACGCAGTATTTT
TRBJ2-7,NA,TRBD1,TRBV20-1,CSAPSRQGYEQYF,TGCAGTGCTCCGTCACGACAGGGCTACGAGCAGTACTTC
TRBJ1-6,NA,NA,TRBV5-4,CASSLESGASPLHF,TGTGCCAGCAGCTTGGAGTCGGGGGCTTCACCCCTCCACTTT
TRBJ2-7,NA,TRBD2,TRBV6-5,CASSYSGHGLAVSYEQYF,TGTGCCAGCAGTTACTCTGGTCATGGGCTAGCGGTTTCCTACGAGCAGTACTTC
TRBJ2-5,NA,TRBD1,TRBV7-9,CASSSGTGGLEETQYF,TGTGCCAGCAGCTCCGGGACAGGGGGGTTGGAGGAGACCCAGTACTTC
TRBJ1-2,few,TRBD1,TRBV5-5,CASQGFAGQGREGYTF,TGTGCCAGCCAGGGGTTTGCGGGACAGGGCAGAGAGGGCTACACCTTC
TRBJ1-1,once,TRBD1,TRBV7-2,CASSKDRGLTEAFF,TGTGCCAGCAGCAAGGACAGGGGGCTCACTGAAGCTTTCTTT
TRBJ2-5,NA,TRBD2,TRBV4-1,CASSRFLAGPLQETQYF,TGCGCCAGCAGCCGGTTTTTAGCGGGGCCTCTCCAAGAGACCCAGTACTTC
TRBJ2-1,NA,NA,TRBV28,CASSYLATPKGEQFF,TGTGCCAGCAGTTACCTAGCGACGCCGAAGGGTGAGCAGTTCTTC
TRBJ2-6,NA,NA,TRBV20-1,CSVGRESGANVLTF,TGCAGTGTAGGACGGGAATCTGGGGCCAACGTCCTGACTTTC
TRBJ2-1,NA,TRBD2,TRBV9,CASSVAGLAGVNEQFF,TGTGCCAGCAGCGTAGCTGGACTAGCGGGAGTCAATGAGCAGTTCTTC
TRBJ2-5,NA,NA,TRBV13,CASRELRGGIGETQYF,TGTGCCAGCAGAGAGTTGAGGGGGGGAATAGGAGAGACCCAGTACTTC
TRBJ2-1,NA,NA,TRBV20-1,CSAELTSPSSYNEQFF,TGCAGTGCAGAACTTACTAGCCCTAGCTCCTACAATGAGCAGTTCTTC
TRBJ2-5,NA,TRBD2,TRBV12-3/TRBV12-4,CASSLVRLAGAQETQYF,TGTGCCAGCAGTTTAGTTAGACTAGCGGGTGCCCAAGAGACCCAGTACTTC
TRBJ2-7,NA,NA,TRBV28,CASRLEKYEQYF,TGTGCCAGCAGACTTGAGAAATACGAGCAGTACTTC
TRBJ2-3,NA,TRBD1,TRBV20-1,CSARPTGGIDTQYF,TGCAGTGCTAGACCGACAGGGGGTATAGATACGCAGTATTTT
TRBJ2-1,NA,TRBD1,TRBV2,CASGLGQGNYNEQFF,TGTGCCAGCGGTCTCGGACAGGGAAACTACAATGAGCAGTTCTTC
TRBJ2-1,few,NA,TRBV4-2,CASSHPGTAEQFF,TGTGCCAGCAGCCACCCCGGGACTGCCGAGCAGTTCTTC
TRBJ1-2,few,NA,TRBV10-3,CAISELATIYGYTF,TGTGCCATCAGTGAACTTGCGACTATCTATGGCTACACCTTC
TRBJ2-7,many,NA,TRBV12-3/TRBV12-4,CASSLGGPSYEQYF,TGTGCCAGCAGTTTGGGCGGACCCTCCTACGAGCAGTACTTC
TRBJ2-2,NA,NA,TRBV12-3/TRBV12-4,CASRDAVRMDDTGELFF,TGTGCCAGCAGGGACGCGGTACGAATGGACGACACCGGGGAGCTGTTTTTT
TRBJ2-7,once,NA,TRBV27,CASSLSTGRGHEQYF,TGTGCCAGCAGTTTATCCACAGGGCGAGGGCACGAGCAGTACTTC
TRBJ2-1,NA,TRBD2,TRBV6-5,CASQGLAGGLVEQFF,TGTGCCAGCCAGGGACTAGCGGGGGGGCTAGTGGAGCAGTTCTTC
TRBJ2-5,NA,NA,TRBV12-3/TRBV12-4,CASSLYSKETQYF,TGTGCCAGCAGTTTATACAGTAAAGAGACCCAGTACTTC
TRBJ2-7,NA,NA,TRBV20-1,CSARGLTRGSYEQYF,TGCAGTGCTAGAGGGCTGACTAGAGGGTCCTACGAGCAGTACTTC
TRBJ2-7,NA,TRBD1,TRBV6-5,CATRTGGSYEQYF,TGTGCCACCCGGACAGGGGGCTCCTACGAGCAGTACTTC
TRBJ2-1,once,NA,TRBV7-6,CASSSPSDREGDNEQFF,TGTGCCAGCAGCTCCCCTTCCGACAGGGAGGGGGACAATGAGCAGTTCTTC
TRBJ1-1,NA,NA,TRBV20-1,CSARGQERNTEAFF,TGCAGTGCTAGAGGACAGGAAAGGAACACTGAAGCTTTCTTT
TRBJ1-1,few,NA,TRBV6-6,CASSYGDNTEAFF,TGTGCCAGCAGTTACGGGGACAACACTGAAGCTTTCTTT
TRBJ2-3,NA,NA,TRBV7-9,CASSARVASTNTQYF,TGTGCCAGCAGCGCTAGAGTGGCTAGCACAAATACGCAGTATTTT
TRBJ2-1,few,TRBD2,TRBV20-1,CSARRGRRAYYNEQFF,TGCAGTGCCAGGCGCGGGAGGCGGGCCTACTACAATGAGCAGTTCTTC
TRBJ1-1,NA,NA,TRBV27,CASSLYGGGTEAFF,TGTGCCAGCAGTTTATACGGAGGGGGCACTGAAGCTTTCTTT
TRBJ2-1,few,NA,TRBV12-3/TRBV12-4,CASSFASYTQFF,TGTGCCAGCAGTTTTGCCTCGTACACGCAGTTCTTC
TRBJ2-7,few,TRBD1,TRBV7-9,CASLKPGQGMNEQYF,TGTGCCAGCTTAAAGCCGGGACAGGGGATGAACGAGCAGTACTTC
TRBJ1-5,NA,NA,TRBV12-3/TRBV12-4,CASSVDSHNQPQHF,TGTGCCAGCAGTGTCGACAGCCACAATCAGCCCCAGCATTTT
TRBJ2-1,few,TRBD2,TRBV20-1,CRSQSGSSYNEQFF,TGCAGGAGTCAGAGCGGGAGCTCCTACAATGAGCAGTTCTTC
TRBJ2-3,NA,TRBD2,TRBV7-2,CASSLVAGGRTQYF,TGTGCCAGCAGCCTTGTTGCGGGGGGGAGGACGCAGTATTTT
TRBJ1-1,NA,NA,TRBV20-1,CSARDRQWNTEAFF,TGCAGTGCTAGAGATCGACAGTGGAACACTGAAGCTTTCTTT
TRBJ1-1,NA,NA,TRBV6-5,CASSIEAGGIAFF,TGTGCCAGCAGTATCGAGGCGGGAGGGATTGCTTTCTTT
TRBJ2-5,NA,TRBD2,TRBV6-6,CASSHPGLVSGETQYF,TGTGCCAGCAGTCACCCGGGACTAGTGAGCGGGGAGACCCAGTACTTC
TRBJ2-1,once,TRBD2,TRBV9,CASSVDGGGPLGNEQFF,TGTGCCAGCAGCGTAGACGGCGGGGGGCCCCTTGGCAATGAGCAGTTCTTC